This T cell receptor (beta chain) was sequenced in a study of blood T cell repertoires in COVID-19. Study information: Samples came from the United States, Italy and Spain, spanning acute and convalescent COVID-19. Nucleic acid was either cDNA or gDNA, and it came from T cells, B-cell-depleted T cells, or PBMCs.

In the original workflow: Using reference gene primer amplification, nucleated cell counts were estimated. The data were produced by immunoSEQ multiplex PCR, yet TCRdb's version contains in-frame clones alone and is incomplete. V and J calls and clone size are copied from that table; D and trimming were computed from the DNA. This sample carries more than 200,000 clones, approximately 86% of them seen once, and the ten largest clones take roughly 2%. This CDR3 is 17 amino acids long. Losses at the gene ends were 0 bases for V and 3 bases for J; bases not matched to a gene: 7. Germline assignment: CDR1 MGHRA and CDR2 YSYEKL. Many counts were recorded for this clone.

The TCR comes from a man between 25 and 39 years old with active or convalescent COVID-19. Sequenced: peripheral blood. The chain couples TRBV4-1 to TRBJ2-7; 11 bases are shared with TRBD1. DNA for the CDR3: TGCGCCAGCAGCCAAGATCGCGGGACAGGGGGATACTACGAGCAGTACTTC. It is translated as CASSQDRGTGGYYEQYF.